Included here is one T cell receptor (beta chain) sequence, with context. The sample originates from a study of T cell changes during pregnancy in multiple sclerosis. Assay used: immunoSEQ multiplex PCR; TCRdb lists only in-frame clones, some missing. The sample includes roughly 73,000 clones, more than 80% of them seen just once. The CDR3 contains 15 residues. V lost 4 bases and J lost 8; bases outside the gene matches: 7. Germline V lookup: CDR1 SGHKS, CDR2 YYEKEE (reference sequence). The sample here was peripheral blood, taken in the second trimester of pregnancy. This chain connects TRBV5-5 to TRBJ1-4, with 11 bases aligning to TRBD1. The TCR was taken from a female donor in good health, enrolled as a control in a pregnancy study. CDR3 amino acids: CASSAGTGGLEKLFF. DNA of the CDR3: TGTGCCAGCAGCGCAGGGACAGGGGGTTTGGAAAAACTGTTTTTT.